This TCR beta chain was found in a study of CD8 T cells in Susac syndrome. Stable or active relapsing-remitting multiple sclerosis, untreated and meeting revised McDonald criteria, defined the controls. Negative isolation was used for CD8+ and CD4+ T cells, and FACS enrichment was applied to TEMRA cells. Random hexamers primed reverse transcription of about 0.5 to 1 ug RNA. TCRdb fed the immunoSEQ multiplex PCR reads into MiXCR, producing one record per CDR3 protein. The sample has 300,000 to 350,000 distinct CDR3 sequences, approximately 90% seen once. What was sequenced was CD4+ T cells from PBMCs. The TCR originated in a human donor with multiple sclerosis.

In DNA, the CDR3 is TGTGCCAGCAGCTGGGGGCAGGGGGCTACAGATACGCAGTATTTT. Translating gives CASSWGQGATDTQYF. The V and J genes are TRBV5-8 and TRBJ2-3, with TRBD1 matching over 8 bases. CDR1 and CDR2 from the germline V gene are SGHTS and YDEGEE. The CDR3 contains 15 residues. The trim removed 3 bases at V and 3 bases at J, leaving 6 bases unmatched.